Following are 23 T cell receptor beta chains from one sample sequenced in a study of technical replicates of blood from a few donors. Sequenced by immunoSEQ multiplex PCR; TCRdb stores in-frame clones only, minus some. This sample carries under 80,000 clones, approximately 97% of them seen once, and the ten largest clones take approximately 0.21%. The sequencing sample was made of T cells isolated from PBMCs. These receptors were collected from a human donor in good health.

CDR3 in DNA: TGCGCCAGCAGCCGACAGGGTCGCACAGATACGCAGTATTTT. This gives the protein CASSRQGRTDTQYF. The chain is built from TRBV4-1 and TRBJ2-3, with 7 bases that match TRBD1. The J segment lost 1 base and the V segment lost 4 bases, leaving 2 bases of the junction unmatched. The CDR3 is 14 residues long. Germline lookup yields CDR1 MGHRA and CDR2 YSYEKL.

This chain uses TRBV27 with TRBJ1-5; D is unclear. This CDR3 has 16 amino acids. Trimming shortened V by 0 bases and J by 2 bases, and 11 bases separated the two germline ends. Germline V CDR1 and CDR2: MNHEY, SMNVEV (reference sequence). The CDR3 here is CASSLSAESRNQPQHF. The DNA of the CDR3 is TGTGCCAGCAGTTTATCTGCGGAATCTCGCAATCAGCCCCAGCATTTT.

This clone has only one observation. V and J are TRBV30 and TRBJ1-5; TRBD1 matches at 8 bases. The CDR3 consists of 15 residues. Germline V lookup: CDR1 GTSNPN, CDR2 SVGIG (reference sequence). Losses at the gene ends were 4 bases for V and 7 bases for J; bases not matched to a gene: 12. The CDR3 sequence is CAWTPRGQGRQPQHF. Here the CDR3 DNA reads TGTGCCTGGACTCCCAGGGGGCAGGGAAGGCAGCCCCAGCATTTT.

The chain has TRBV29-1 and TRBJ2-2, with 7 bases fitting TRBD2. V was pared by 7 bases and J by 7 bases, with 3 bases of the junction left unmatched. The V gene's germline CDR1 is SQVTM and CDR2 ANQGSEA. CDR3 length equals 11 residues. The DNA of the CDR3 is TGCAGCGGCGGGAGAGGCGGGGAGCTGTTTTTT. As protein: CSGGRGGELFF.

The rearrangement joins TRBV6-5 to TRBJ1-1; D is ambiguous. The V gene lost 6 bases and the J gene lost 4 bases, with 12 bases spanning the gap. The CDR3 is 13 amino acids. CDR1 MNHEY and CDR2 SVGAGI come from the germline V gene. The CDR3 sequence: CASRSQDRTEAFF. CDR3 coding DNA: TGTGCCAGCAGGAGCCAGGATCGCACTGAAGCTTTCTTT.

The chain carries TRBV19 and TRBJ1-2; 10 nucleotides line up with TRBD1. Germline V gene lookup returns CDR1 LNHDA and CDR2 SQIVND (reference sequence). The CDR3 loop spans 17 amino acids. Trimming cost V 7 bases and J 3 bases; bases outside gene matches: 14. The CDR3 region is CASNRQGASSSDYGYTF. CDR3 nucleotide sequence: TGTGCCAGTAACCGACAGGGGGCGAGCTCTTCCGACTATGGCTACACCTTC.

The chain is built from TRBV11-2 and TRBJ1-6, with D tentatively TRBD1 (5 bases). Germline V gene data show CDR1 as SGHAT and CDR2 as FQNNGV. CDR3 size: 14 residues. The V gene lost 5 bases and the J gene lost 8 bases, with 13 bases spanning the gap. The CDR3 DNA follows: TGTGCCAGCAGCCTCGCGGTCAGGGATTCACCCCTCCACTTT. This encodes CASSLAVRDSPLHF.

This clone was observed a few times. The V call is TRBV5-4, the J call TRBJ2-1; D gene uncertain. CDR1 and CDR2 from the germline V gene are SGHNT and YYREEE (reference sequence). This CDR3 has 12 residues. Deletions cut 3 bases from V and 7 bases from J, with 8 bases between. The CDR3 nucleotides are TGTGCCAGCAGCTCCCTCGGGAATGAGCAGTTCTTC. This gives the protein CASSSLGNEQFF.

The count of this clone is one. The chain is built from TRBV19 and TRBJ1-4; 9 bases match TRBD1. The CDR3 has 16 residues. Unmatched junction bases numbered 7, after V lost 6 bases and J lost 2 bases. Germline CDR1 reads LNHDA; CDR2 reads SQIVND (reference sequence). The chain's CDR3 is CASREIQGATNEKLFF. CDR3 nucleotides: TGTGCCAGTAGAGAGATACAGGGGGCGACTAATGAAAAACTGTTTTTT.

The V and J genes are TRBV7-8 and TRBJ1-5, with D possibly being TRBD1 (6 bases). V was clipped by 1 base and J by 6 bases, with 19 bases between them. Germline V lookup: CDR1 SGHVS, CDR2 FQNEAQ. This CDR3 is 17 amino acids long. The CDR3 coding sequence is TGTGCCAGCAGCTTAGAGTGGACAGCGCGAAAGACTCAGCCCCAGCATTTT. Translating it yields CASSLEWTARKTQPQHF.

J is TRBJ2-1 and V is TRBV6-1, with TRBD1 identical over 8 bases. The CDR3 totals 16 residues. Looked up from germline, CDR1 is MNHNS and CDR2 is SASEGT. V shed 3 bases, J shed 4 bases, and the junction held 8 bases outside the gene matches. In DNA form, the CDR3 reads TGTGCCAGCAGTGACCCCGGGACAGGACTTTACAATGAGCAGTTCTTC. Residues: CASSDPGTGLYNEQFF.

The CDR3 DNA follows: TGCGCCAGCAGTCTACCTACAGGGGGCTCCCGCTATGGCTACACCTTC. This gives the protein CASSLPTGGSRYGYTF. V is TRBV23-1 and J is TRBJ1-2, with 9 bases fitting TRBD1. TRBV23-1 is marked as an open reading frame, function uncertain. This CDR3 is built from 16 residues. After removal of 4 bases from V and 4 bases from J, the junction contained 10 bases not matched to a gene.

V is TRBV6-4 and J is TRBJ2-3; 13 bases fit TRBD2. The CDR3 is 18 amino acids. Germline values: CDR1 MRHNA, CDR2 SNTAGT. The junction had 13 bases not matched to a gene; V was cut back by 8 bases and J by 2 bases. The DNA for the CDR3 is TGTGCCAGCTCTCATCAACCGGGACTAGCGGGATCCACAGATACGCAGTATTTT. Encoded protein: CASSHQPGLAGSTDTQYF.

The chain joins TRBV28 to TRBJ1-2, with a weak D call TRBD1 (5 bases). The CDR3 is made up of 13 amino acids. In germline, CDR1 is MDHEN, CDR2 SYDVKM. The DNA for the CDR3 is TGTGCGACAACGTCAGGGCATGACTATGGCTACACCTTC. Amino acids: CATTSGHDYGYTF.

V is TRBV21-1 and J is TRBJ1-5. TRBV21-1 counts as a pseudogene. The CDR3 spans 17 residues. The CDR3 nucleotides are TGTGCCACCCCATCTGAGGGAGGGGCGGGGAGCAATCAGCCCCAGCATTTT. Protein product: CATPSEGGAGSNQPQHF.

The V call is TRBV27, the J call TRBJ2-1; 8 bases are shared with TRBD2. CDR1 is MNHEY, CDR2 SMNVEV, per germline (reference sequence). CDR3 length equals 14 residues. With V trimmed by 5 bases and J by 5 bases, 5 bases remained unmatched. CDR3 region: CASSPSGSNNEQFF. The CDR3 DNA reads TGTGCCAGCAGTCCGAGCGGGAGCAACAATGAGCAGTTCTTC.

In this sample, this clone turned up once. This rearrangement joins TRBV2 to TRBJ2-2; D remains ambiguous. The CDR3 has 13 residues. Germline V lookup: CDR1 SNHLY, CDR2 FYNNEI. V lost 7 bases, J lost 1 base, and 7 bases lay in between. This CDR3 reads CASTPENTGELFF. In DNA, the CDR3 is TGTGCCAGCACCCCAGAGAACACCGGGGAGCTGTTTTTT.

CDR3 bases: TGTGCCAGCAGCCCAGGGGCGGGCTACACCTTC. Translated: CASSPGAGYTF. This chain connects TRBV25-1 to TRBJ1-2; tentative D call: TRBD1 (6 bases). Trimming cost V 6 bases and J 8 bases, with 10 bases left between them. The CDR3 consists of 11 residues. CDR1 and CDR2 (germline): MGHDK, SYGVNS.

The table lists this clone with a count of one. This sequence joins TRBV19 and TRBJ2-7, with D possibly TRBD1 on 6 matching bases. This CDR3 has 12 residues. Per the germline V gene, CDR1 is LNHDA and CDR2 is SQIVND (reference sequence). Trimming pared 6 bases from V and 3 bases from J, leaving 9 bases between. This CDR3 is CASRDSYYEQYF. The CDR3 DNA follows: TGTGCCAGTAGGGACAGCTACTACGAGCAGTACTTC.

The chain combines TRBV9 with TRBJ2-2; maybe TRBD1 (6 bases). This CDR3 contains 19 residues. CDR1 SGDLS and CDR2 YYNGEE come from the germline V gene. Trimming took off 3 bases at V and 0 bases at J, with 21 bases between the two ends. The CDR3 is CASSATGTKSFANTGELFF. CDR3 in DNA: TGTGCCAGCAGCGCTACCGGGACAAAGTCATTCGCGAACACCGGGGAGCTGTTTTTT.

The CDR3 DNA follows: TGTGCCAGCAGCTCGCCACAGGAAGACTATGGCTACACCTTC. This encodes CASSSPQEDYGYTF. The chain has TRBV5-4 and TRBJ1-2; possibly TRBD1 for D (5 bases). V lost 3 bases, J lost 3 bases, and 12 bases lay in between. This CDR3 contains 14 residues. Germline V CDR1 and CDR2: SGHNT, YYREEE (reference sequence).

V usage is TRBV5-8 and J usage is TRBJ2-3; tentatively, D is TRBD2 (6 bases). The CDR3 is 15 residues long. V lost 4 bases to trimming and J lost 2 bases, with 14 bases between them. Germline CDR1 SGHTS, CDR2 YDEGEE. The CDR3 is CASSVGSGPTDTQYF. As DNA, the CDR3 is TGTGCCAGCAGCGTAGGTAGCGGCCCCACAGATACGCAGTATTTT.

The V call is TRBV6-1, the J call TRBJ2-2; D is unclear. CDR3 size: 15 residues. Germline lookup yields CDR1 MNHNS and CDR2 SASEGT. Trimming cost V 8 bases and J 3 bases, with 16 bases left between them. The CDR3 sequence is CASGRGIGYTGELFF. CDR3 sequence (DNA): TGTGCCAGCGGCCGCGGTATCGGGTACACCGGGGAGCTGTTTTTT.